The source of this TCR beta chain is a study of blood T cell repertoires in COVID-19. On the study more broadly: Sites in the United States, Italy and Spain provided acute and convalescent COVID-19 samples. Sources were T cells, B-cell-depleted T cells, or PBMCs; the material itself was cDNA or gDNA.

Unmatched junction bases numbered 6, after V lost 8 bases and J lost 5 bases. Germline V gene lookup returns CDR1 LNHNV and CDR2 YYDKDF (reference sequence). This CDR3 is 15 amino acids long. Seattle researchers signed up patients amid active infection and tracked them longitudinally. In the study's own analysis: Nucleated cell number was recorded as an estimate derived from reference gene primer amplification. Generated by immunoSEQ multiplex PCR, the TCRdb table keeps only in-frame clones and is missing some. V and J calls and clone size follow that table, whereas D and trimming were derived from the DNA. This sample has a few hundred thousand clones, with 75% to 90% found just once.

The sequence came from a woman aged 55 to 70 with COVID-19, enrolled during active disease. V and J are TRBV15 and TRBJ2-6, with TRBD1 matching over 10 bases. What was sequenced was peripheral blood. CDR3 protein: CATGGGQGRANVLTF. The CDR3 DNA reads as TGTGCCACCGGAGGGGGACAGGGGAGGGCCAACGTCCTGACTTTC.